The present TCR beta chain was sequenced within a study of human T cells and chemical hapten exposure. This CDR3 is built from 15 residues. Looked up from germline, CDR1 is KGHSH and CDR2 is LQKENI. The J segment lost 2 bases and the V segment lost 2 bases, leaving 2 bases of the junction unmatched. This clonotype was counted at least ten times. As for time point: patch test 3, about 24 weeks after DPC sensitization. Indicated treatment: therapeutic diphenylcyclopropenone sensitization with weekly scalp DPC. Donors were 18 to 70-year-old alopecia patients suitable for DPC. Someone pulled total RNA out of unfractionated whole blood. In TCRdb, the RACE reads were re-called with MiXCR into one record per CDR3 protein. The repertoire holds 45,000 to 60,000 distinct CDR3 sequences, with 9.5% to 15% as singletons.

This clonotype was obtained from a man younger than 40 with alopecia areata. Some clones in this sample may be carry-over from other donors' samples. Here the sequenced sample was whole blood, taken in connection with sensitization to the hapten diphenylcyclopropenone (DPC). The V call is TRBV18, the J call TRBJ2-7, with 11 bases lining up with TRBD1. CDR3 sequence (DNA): TGTGCCAGCTCACCAGGGACAGGGGGGGCCTACGAGCAGTACTTC. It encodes CASSPGTGGAYEQYF.